The source of this T cell receptor (beta chain) is a study of Ad26.COV2.S vaccination and SARS-CoV-2 variants. Study as a whole: The authors gave Ad26.COV2.S intramuscularly, either once or twice 56 days apart.

As for treatment: around 19 received Ad26.COV2.S at low or high dose, single or two shots; roughly 5 received placebo; per-sample allocation not given. Repertoires come from day 63 after the first vaccine or placebo injection. The CDR3 consists of 14 residues. Trimming took 5 bases from V and 2 from J; bases not matched to a gene: 5. The germline V gene encodes CDR1 SGHAT and CDR2 FQDESV (reference sequence). Clones were sequenced by immunoSEQ multiplex PCR, and TCRdb holds only the in-frame ones, with some missing. The data contain about 680,000 clones, approximately 88% of them singletons. This receptor was obtained from a person between 18 and 60 years old who received the Ad26.COV2.S COVID-19 vaccine or a placebo. This material consisted of peripheral blood, taken in a trial of Ad26.COV2.S vaccine versus placebo. The chain joins TRBV11-1 to TRBJ2-7, with TRBD1 identical over 8 bases. Here the CDR3 DNA reads TGTGCCAGCAGCCCCGGGACAGGTACCTACGAGCAGTACTTC. It translates to CASSPGTGTYEQYF.